In this sample, the clone carrying this T cell receptor (beta chain) turned up a few times. The antigen is unknown. This sample is drawn from a study of identical twins. Germline V lookup: CDR1 ENHRY, CDR2 SYGVKD. The V and J ends lost 7 bases and 0 bases respectively, with 14 bases between them. There are 15 residues in the CDR3. Study-wide findings and caveats: Surplus twin overlap in beta out-of-frame sequences was less pronounced.

TCRdb called the 5' RACE reads again in MiXCR, with one record for every CDR3 protein. This sample has over 600,000 distinct CDR3 sequences, with 21% found just once. Another study also made use of these data, one on T cells expressing NK-cell markers. As that study records: All TCR beta repertoires analysed originated from sorted CD3+CD56+NKG2C+, CD3+CD56+NKG2C- and CD3+CD56-NKG2C+ T cells. Also leading the CD3+CD56-NKG2C+ fraction in a handful of donors were these clonotypes.

The material sequenced was PBMCs. V and J are TRBV10-3 and TRBJ2-3; D possibly corresponds to TRBD1 (5 bases). The sequence derives from a woman aged 18 to 35 in good health. The CDR3 loop is CAIKDGHLSTDTQYF. The CDR3 DNA reads as TGTGCCATCAAGGACGGACACCTGAGCACAGATACGCAGTATTTT.